The subject of this entry is one T cell receptor (beta chain). This specimen comes from a study of blood T cell repertoires in COVID-19. Study-level information: Sites across the United States, Italy and Spain contributed samples from acute and convalescent COVID-19. T cells, B-cell-depleted T cells, or PBMCs supplied cDNA or gDNA.

V trimming: 4 bases; J trimming: 6 bases; junction bases outside the gene matches: 3. The germline V gene has CDR1 SNHLY and CDR2 FYNNEI. The CDR3 is made up of 13 amino acids. Per the authors' pipeline: Reference gene primer amplification gave estimated nucleated cell counts. TCRdb's copy holds only in-frame clones and misses some; the assay was immunoSEQ multiplex PCR. D and trimming come from the DNA, and the V and J calls and clone size come from that table. Here the sample spans 60,000 to 70,000 clones, 65% to 90% being singletons. The TCR was taken from a man aged 50-60 years with acute or convalescent COVID-19. The chain carries TRBV2 and TRBJ1-5, with TRBD1 matching over 7 bases. Sample: peripheral blood. The chain's CDR3 is CASSVSGGQPQHF. The CDR3 nucleotides read TGTGCCAGCAGTGTCTCAGGGGGTCAGCCCCAGCATTTT. Drawing the rest from reference TRBV2 and TRBJ1-5, the complete variable domain is EPEVTQTPSHQVTQMGQEVILRCVPISNHLYFYWYRQILGQKVEFLVSFYNNEISEKSEIFDDQFSVERPDGSNFTLKIRSTKLEDSAMYFCASSVSGGQPQHFGDGTRLSIL.